These T cell receptor beta chains were read from a single sample in a study of T cells in Graves' hyperthyroidism and ophthalmopathy. MiXCR, run by TCRdb on the multiplex PCR reads, gives a single entry per CDR3 protein. The profile covers roughly 500,000 distinct CDR3 sequences, with around 15% appearing a single time and 25% to 30% taken by the ten largest. The sequencing sample was made of blood. The source of these receptors is a woman aged 25-40 years with Graves' ophthalmopathy. CDR3s include the opening cysteine and the closing phenylalanine or tryptophan. A D gene is named only where the DNA matches it firmly. A clone size is listed for some rows: how often the clone was seen (once, few, many), or a class if it is expanded.

size	D	J	V	DNA	CDR3
many	TRBD1	TRBJ1-4	TRBV30	TGTGCCTGGACTGGACAGGGGAATGAAAAACTGTTTTTT	CAWTGQGNEKLFF
many	TRBD2	TRBJ2-5	TRBV20-1	TGCAGTGCAACCGGGACTAGCGGGAGAGAGGGAGAGACCCAGTACTTC	CSATGTSGREGETQYF
many	TRBD1	TRBJ1-5	TRBV6-6	TGTGCCAGCAGTTACTTCGACAGGGGGCTCGATCAGCCCCAGCATTTT	CASSYFDRGLDQPQHF
many	TRBD1	TRBJ1-2	TRBV30	TGTGCCTGGAGCGTATCTCGACAGGGCCATTATGGCTACACCTTC	CAWSVSRQGHYGYTF
few	NA	TRBJ2-3	TRBV7-9	TGTGCCAGCAGCTGGATTGTACCCACAGATACGCAGTATTTT	CASSWIVPTDTQYF
NA	TRBD2	TRBJ2-7	TRBV11-2	TGTGCCAGCACCTTAAGCGGGAGTCTCTACGAGCAGTACTTC	CASTLSGSLYEQYF
many	TRBD1	TRBJ2-7	TRBV7-2	TGTGCCAGCAGCTACCACAAACCCCGGGACAGAGGAATTTACGAGCAGTACTTC	CASSYHKPRDRGIYEQYF
few	NA	TRBJ2-1	TRBV12-3/TRBV12-4	TGTGCCAGCACCTCCCAGAGATCCTACAATGAGCAGTTCTTC	CASTSQRSYNEQFF
many	TRBD2	TRBJ2-1	TRBV20-1	TGCAGTGCTAGAAGCGGGACTAGCGGGAGAGGGGATGAGCAGTTCTTC	CSARSGTSGRGDEQFF
few	TRBD2	TRBJ2-1	TRBV20-1	TGCAGTGCCAATACCGGGACTAGCGGTTACAATGAGCAGTTCTTC	CSANTGTSGYNEQFF
many	NA	TRBJ1-1	TRBV6-2/TRBV6-3	TGTGCCAGCAGTTATATCAGGGCGGGGATGAACACTGAAGCTTTCTTT	CASSYIRAGMNTEAFF
NA	NA	TRBJ2-3	TRBV4-1	TGCGCCAGCAGCCAAGATGGTCTAGGGGACACAGATACGCAGTATTTT	CASSQDGLGDTDTQYF
NA	NA	TRBJ1-2	TRBV5-5	TGTGCCAGCAGCCCCCAGGACCGATACTATGGCTACACCTTC	CASSPQDRYYGYTF
once	TRBD2	TRBJ2-2	TRBV10-1	TGCGCCAGCAGTGAGCTAGCGGGAGGGCGCACCGGGGAGCTGTTTTTT	CASSELAGGRTGELFF
NA	NA	TRBJ2-7	TRBV7-2	TGTGCCAGCAGCTTAGCCTCGACTTCCGAGCAGTACTTC	CASSLASTSEQYF
NA	NA	TRBJ2-1	TRBV25-1	TGTGCCAGCAGTGATGTCAGCGATGAGCAGTTCTTC	CASSDVSDEQFF
few	TRBD1	TRBJ1-3	TRBV20-1	TGCAGTGCTAGACCGGGACAGGGGGAAATCTACTCTGGAAACACCATATATTTT	CSARPGQGEIYSGNTIYF
few	TRBD2	TRBJ2-3	TRBV5-6	TGTGCCAGCAGCTTCGGACTAGCTAGCACAGATACGCAGTATTTT	CASSFGLASTDTQYF
few	TRBD2	TRBJ2-1	TRBV19	TGTGCCAGCGGTCGCCTAGCGGGAGTCTCCTACAATGAGCAGTTCTTC	CASGRLAGVSYNEQFF
NA	NA	TRBJ2-5	TRBV20-1	TGCAGTGCTGAAAGACTTAAGGAGACCCAGTACTTC	CSAERLKETQYF
NA	NA	TRBJ2-7	TRBV3-1	TGTGCCAGCAGCCAAGAGATAGTGGGAGGCTACTACGAGCAGTACTTC	CASSQEIVGGYYEQYF
once	NA	TRBJ2-2	TRBV6-1	TGTGCCAGCTCTTGGTCTACCCGGGAGCTGCTTTTT	CASSWSTRELLF
many	NA	TRBJ1-1	TRBV30	TGTGCTACGGGCGGACCTTCTATTAACACTGAAGCTTTCTTT	CATGGPSINTEAFF
many	TRBD1	TRBJ1-1	TRBV7-2	TGTGCCAGCAGCTTAGCAGGGACAGGGAGTCTGAACACTGAAGCTTTCTTT	CASSLAGTGSLNTEAFF
few	NA	TRBJ1-4	TRBV15	TGTGCCACCAGCAGAGATCGGGGCAGAGTTAATGAAAAACTGTTTTTT	CATSRDRGRVNEKLFF
NA	TRBD2	TRBJ2-1	TRBV29-1	TGCAGCGTCGGGACTAGCGGGAGTTACAATGAGCAGTCCTTC	CSVGTSGSYNEQSF
many	NA	TRBJ2-5	TRBV7-9	TGTGCCAGCAGCCTAGTCCCCGGAGAGACCCAGTACTTC	CASSLVPGETQYF
few	NA	TRBJ2-3	TRBV5-1	TGCGCCAGTAAGGGGATGACAGATACGCAGTATTTT	CASKGMTDTQYF
many	TRBD1	TRBJ1-2	TRBV30	TGTGCCTGGATCTCGCGGGACAGGGGTTATGGCTACACCTTC	CAWISRDRGYGYTF
many	NA	TRBJ2-1	TRBV7-2	TGTGCCAGCAGTCCCACGGCAGGGAAATACAATGAGCAGTTCTTC	CASSPTAGKYNEQFF
few	TRBD1	TRBJ1-1	TRBV19	TGTGCCTGCAGGGGGCTAGGCGCTGAAGCTTTCTTT	CACRGLGAEAFF
NA	NA	TRBJ2-3	TRBV9	TGTGCCAGCAGCGTATTAAGTTCTAGCACAGATACGCAGTATTTT	CASSVLSSSTDTQYF
NA	NA	TRBJ2-2	TRBV28	TGTGCCAGCACAGGGGTACGGGCCGGGGAGCCGTTTTTT	CASTGVRAGEPFF
many	NA	TRBJ2-2	TRBV7-8	TGTGCCAGCAGCCCAGGCAGGTTCGGTACCGGGGAGCTGTTTTTT	CASSPGRFGTGELFF
NA	TRBD2	TRBJ2-7	TRBV27	TGTGCCAGCAGTCTCTCTAGCGGACTCTACGAGCAGTACTTC	CASSLSSGLYEQYF
many	NA	TRBJ2-3	TRBV6-5	TGTGCCAGCAGTTACATCAGCACAGATACGCAGTATTTT	CASSYISTDTQYF
few	NA	TRBJ1-2	TRBV6-2/TRBV6-3	TGTGCCAGCAGTTACTCCCCAGGGGACTATGGCTACACCTTC	CASSYSPGDYGYTF
NA	NA	TRBJ1-4	TRBV5-1	TGCGCCAGCAAGGGTGGCGGCTCTAATGAAAAACTGTTTTTT	CASKGGGSNEKLFF
many	NA	TRBJ2-7	TRBV28	TGTGCCGGCGGTTGGGGACAACGACGGGAGCAGTACTTC	CAGGWGQRREQYF
NA	NA	TRBJ2-7	TRBV19	TGTGCCAGTAGTACGGACGTAGGATCGGGGCAGTACTTC	CASSTDVGSGQYF
many	NA	TRBJ2-1	TRBV11-1	TGTGCCAGCAGCCTAAAACTAGGGGGGAACAATGAGCAGTTCTTC	CASSLKLGGNNEQFF
many	NA	TRBJ2-3	TRBV28	TGTGCCAGCAGTTTCCCCCCTAGCACAGATACGCAGTATTTT	CASSFPPSTDTQYF
many	NA	TRBJ1-1	TRBV6-6	TGTGCCAGCAGTTATTCGGGGAACAGGAATCGGCAGAACACTGAAGCTTTCTTT	CASSYSGNRNRQNTEAFF
many	NA	TRBJ2-7	TRBV28	TGTGCCAGCAGTTCCACCGGCCAGTCCTACGAGCAGTACTTC	CASSSTGQSYEQYF
few	TRBD1	TRBJ2-7	TRBV24-1	TGTGCCACCAGTGATGCTGACAGGGGGCTCTTCAAGCAGTACTTC	CATSDADRGLFKQYF
NA	TRBD1	TRBJ1-6	TRBV13	TGCGCCAGCAGCCCCGGGACAGGGAAGTATAATTCACCCCTCCACTTT	CASSPGTGKYNSPLHF
NA	NA	TRBJ2-7	TRBV10-3	TGTGCCATCAGTGGTAGGGGTACGGAGCACGAGCAGTACTTC	CAISGRGTEHEQYF
NA	NA	TRBJ2-6	TRBV7-3	TGTGCCAGCAGCGCAGACATAGTGGAGGCCAACGTCCTGACTTTC	CASSADIVEANVLTF
few	NA	TRBJ1-3	TRBV6-2/TRBV6-3	TGTGCCAGCAGTTACAATGGAGGGGGGCGAGACTCTGGAAACACCATATATTTT	CASSYNGGGRDSGNTIYF
many	NA	TRBJ1-1	TRBV28	TGTGCCAGCAAGGGGACATTCCCTATGAACACTGAAGCTTTCTTT	CASKGTFPMNTEAFF
NA	NA	TRBJ2-3	TRBV28	TGTGCCAGCAGTTTTGATAGCGTAGAGGGAGATACGCAGTATTTT	CASSFDSVEGDTQYF
many	NA	TRBJ2-5	TRBV3-1	TGTGCCAGCAGCCAAGATTGGGCCAACCAAGAGACCCAGTACTTC	CASSQDWANQETQYF
many	TRBD2	TRBJ2-1	TRBV5-1	TGCGCCAGCAGCTCAACTAGCGGGAGAACCAATGAGCAGTTCTTC	CASSSTSGRTNEQFF
NA	TRBD1	TRBJ2-3	TRBV4-3	TGCGCCAGCAGCCAAGGGACAGGGGGCCCCCCAGATACGCAGTATTTT	CASSQGTGGPPDTQYF
NA	NA	TRBJ2-1	TRBV7-3	TGTGCCAGCAGCCACCTGGGGTACTCCTACAATGAGCAGTTCTTC	CASSHLGYSYNEQFF
few	NA	TRBJ2-3	TRBV5-1	TGCGCCAGCAGCTCGGGACTCGATAGCACAGATACGCAGTATTTT	CASSSGLDSTDTQYF
many	TRBD2	TRBJ2-3	TRBV28	TGTGCCAGCAGTTCTCAGCGGGAAAGCACAGATACGCAGTATTTT	CASSSQRESTDTQYF
many	TRBD1	TRBJ1-2	TRBV7-9	TGTGCCAGCAGCGTACATTTAGGGGACAGCGTCGGCTACACCTTC	CASSVHLGDSVGYTF
many	NA	TRBJ1-1	TRBV28	TGTGCCAGCAGTTCCCACAGGTCGGCGAGCACTGAAGCTTTCTTT	CASSSHRSASTEAFF
many	TRBD1	TRBJ2-7	TRBV7-9	TGTGCCAGCAGCTCACCGGGCAGGGGGAGTTACGAGCAGTACTTC	CASSSPGRGSYEQYF